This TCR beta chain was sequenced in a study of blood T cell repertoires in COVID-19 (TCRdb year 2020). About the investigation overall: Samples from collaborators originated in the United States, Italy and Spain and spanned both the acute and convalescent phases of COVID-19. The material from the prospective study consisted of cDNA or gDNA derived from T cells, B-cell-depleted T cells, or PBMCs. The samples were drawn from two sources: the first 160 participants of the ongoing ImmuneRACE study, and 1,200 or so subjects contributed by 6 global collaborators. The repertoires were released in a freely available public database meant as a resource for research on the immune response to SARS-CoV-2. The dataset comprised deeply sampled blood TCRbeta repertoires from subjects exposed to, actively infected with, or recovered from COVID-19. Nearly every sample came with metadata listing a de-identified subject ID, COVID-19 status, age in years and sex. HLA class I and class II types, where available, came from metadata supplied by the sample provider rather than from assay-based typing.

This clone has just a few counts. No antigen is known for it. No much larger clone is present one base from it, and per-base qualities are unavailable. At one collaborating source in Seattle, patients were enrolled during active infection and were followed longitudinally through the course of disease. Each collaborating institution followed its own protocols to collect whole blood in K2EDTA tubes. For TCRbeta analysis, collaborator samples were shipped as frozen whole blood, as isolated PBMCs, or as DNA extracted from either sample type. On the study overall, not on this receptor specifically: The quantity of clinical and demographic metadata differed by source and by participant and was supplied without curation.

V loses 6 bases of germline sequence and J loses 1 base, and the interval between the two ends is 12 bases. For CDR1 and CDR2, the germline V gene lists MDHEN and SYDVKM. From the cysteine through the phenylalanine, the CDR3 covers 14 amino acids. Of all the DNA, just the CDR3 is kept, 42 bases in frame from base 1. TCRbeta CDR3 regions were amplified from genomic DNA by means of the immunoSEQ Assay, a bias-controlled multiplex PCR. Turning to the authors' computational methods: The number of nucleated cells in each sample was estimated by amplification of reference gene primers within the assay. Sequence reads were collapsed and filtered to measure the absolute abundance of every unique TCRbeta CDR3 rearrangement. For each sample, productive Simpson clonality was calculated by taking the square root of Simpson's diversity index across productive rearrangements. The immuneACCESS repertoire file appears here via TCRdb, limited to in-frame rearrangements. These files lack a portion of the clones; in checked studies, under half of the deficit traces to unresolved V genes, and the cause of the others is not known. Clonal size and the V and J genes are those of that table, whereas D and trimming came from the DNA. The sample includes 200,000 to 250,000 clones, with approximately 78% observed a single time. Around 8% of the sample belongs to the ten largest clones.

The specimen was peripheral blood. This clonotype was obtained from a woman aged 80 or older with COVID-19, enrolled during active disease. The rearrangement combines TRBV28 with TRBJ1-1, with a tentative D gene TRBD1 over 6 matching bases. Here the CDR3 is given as CASRNRDKNTEAFF. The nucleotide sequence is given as TGTGCCAGCAGAAACAGGGATAAGAACACTGAAGCTTTCTTT.